This is a list of T cell receptor beta chains from one sample in a study of radiotherapy plus CTLA-4 blockade in lung cancer. Some clones are missing from TCRdb's copy, which holds only in-frame ones; the method was immunoSEQ multiplex PCR. The sample lists roughly 75,000 clones; about four fifths were seen once. The sample in question was peripheral blood, obtained from a patient treated with radiotherapy plus ipilimumab. These TCRs come from a human donor with non-small cell lung cancer who had stable disease on radiotherapy plus ipilimumab. Each CDR3 is given with its conserved first and last residue. Each record gives: V gene, D gene, J gene, clone size, CDR3 protein, CDR3 DNA. D genes are given only for firm matches. Expanded clones get a size class; other rows say once, few or many, or leave the size out.

v_gene: TRBV29-1; d_gene: NA; j_gene: TRBJ2-1; abundance: once; CDR3aa: CSVVAGGAYNEQFF; CDR3nt: TGCAGCGTTGTGGCAGGGGGGGCCTACAATGAGCAGTTCTTC
v_gene: TRBV5-1; d_gene: NA; j_gene: TRBJ2-6; abundance: NA; CDR3aa: CASSLPGARGSGANVLTF; CDR3nt: TGCGCCAGCAGCTTGCCCGGGGCCCGGGGGTCTGGGGCCAACGTCCTGACTTTC
v_gene: TRBV18; d_gene: NA; j_gene: TRBJ1-1; abundance: NA; CDR3aa: CASSEGWNTEAFF; CDR3nt: TGTGCCAGCTCGGAGGGCTGGAACACTGAAGCTTTCTTT
v_gene: TRBV18; d_gene: TRBD1; j_gene: TRBJ2-3; abundance: NA; CDR3aa: CASMGQGPDTQYF; CDR3nt: TGTGCCAGCATGGGACAGGGCCCAGATACGCAGTATTTT
v_gene: TRBV28; d_gene: NA; j_gene: TRBJ1-1; abundance: NA; CDR3aa: CASSYSLSNEAFF; CDR3nt: TGTGCCAGCAGTTACAGCCTAAGTAATGAAGCTTTCTTT
v_gene: TRBV28; d_gene: TRBD1; j_gene: TRBJ1-6; abundance: NA; CDR3aa: CASSFGTDNSPLHF; CDR3nt: TGTGCCAGCAGTTTCGGGACAGATAATTCACCCCTCCACTTT
v_gene: TRBV28; d_gene: TRBD2; j_gene: TRBJ2-1; abundance: NA; CDR3aa: CASSLLAGGPYNEQFF; CDR3nt: TGTGCCAGCAGTTTGTTAGCGGGAGGGCCCTACAATGAGCAGTTCTTC
v_gene: TRBV28; d_gene: NA; j_gene: TRBJ1-3; abundance: NA; CDR3aa: CASTSQGGGNTIYF; CDR3nt: TGTGCCAGCACTTCCCAGGGTGGTGGAAACACCATATATTTT
v_gene: TRBV18; d_gene: NA; j_gene: TRBJ2-7; abundance: NA; CDR3aa: CASSPGQGTGEQYF; CDR3nt: TGTGCCAGCTCCCCGGGACAAGGTACGGGCGAGCAGTACTTC
v_gene: TRBV27; d_gene: NA; j_gene: TRBJ2-7; abundance: NA; CDR3aa: CASSLLSDGYEQYF; CDR3nt: TGTGCCAGCAGTCTCCTTTCCGACGGGTACGAGCAGTACTTC
v_gene: TRBV9; d_gene: NA; j_gene: TRBJ2-5; abundance: NA; CDR3aa: CASSVRPAETQYF; CDR3nt: TGTGCCAGCAGCGTCAGACCGGCAGAGACCCAGTACTTC
v_gene: TRBV28; d_gene: NA; j_gene: TRBJ2-1; abundance: NA; CDR3aa: CASSLGGGTYNEQFF; CDR3nt: TGTGCCAGCAGTTTGGGTGGGGGAACCTACAATGAGCAGTTCTTC
v_gene: TRBV6-5; d_gene: TRBD1; j_gene: TRBJ1-5; abundance: NA; CDR3aa: CASSSDRGLDQPQHF; CDR3nt: TGTGCCAGCAGTTCGGACAGGGGTCTAGATCAGCCCCAGCATTTT
v_gene: TRBV21-1; d_gene: NA; j_gene: TRBJ1-2; abundance: NA; CDR3aa: CASSGGTGKPYGYTF; CDR3nt: TGTGCCAGCAGCGGCGGGACAGGGAAGCCCTATGGCTACACCTTC
v_gene: TRBV11-2; d_gene: NA; j_gene: TRBJ2-7; abundance: NA; CDR3aa: CASAIQNYEQYF; CDR3nt: TGTGCCAGTGCGATCCAAAATTACGAGCAGTACTTC
v_gene: TRBV19; d_gene: NA; j_gene: TRBJ1-1; abundance: NA; CDR3aa: CASSITSGGLEAFF; CDR3nt: TGTGCCAGTAGTATCACATCGGGGGGACTGGAAGCTTTCTTT
v_gene: TRBV6-5; d_gene: NA; j_gene: TRBJ2-7; abundance: NA; CDR3aa: CASSEQTYEQYF; CDR3nt: TGTGCCAGCAGTGAACAGACCTACGAGCAGTACTTC
v_gene: TRBV28; d_gene: NA; j_gene: TRBJ2-1; abundance: NA; CDR3aa: CASSLRSEQFF; CDR3nt: TGTGCCAGCAGCCTCCGGTCCGAGCAGTTCTTC
v_gene: TRBV19; d_gene: NA; j_gene: TRBJ1-1; abundance: once; CDR3aa: CASSIRQISPNTEAFF; CDR3nt: TGTGCCAGTAGTATACGGCAGATATCGCCGAACACTGAAGCTTTCTTT
v_gene: TRBV7-2; d_gene: NA; j_gene: TRBJ1-2; abundance: NA; CDR3aa: CASSLAPGNGYTF; CDR3nt: TGTGCCAGCAGCTTAGCGCCAGGGAACGGCTACACCTTC
v_gene: TRBV6-5; d_gene: NA; j_gene: TRBJ2-7; abundance: NA; CDR3aa: CASRAGDSAYEQYF; CDR3nt: TGTGCCAGCAGGGCAGGGGACTCTGCCTACGAGCAGTACTTC
v_gene: TRBV5-4; d_gene: TRBD2; j_gene: TRBJ2-5; abundance: NA; CDR3aa: CASSFGASGQETQYF; CDR3nt: TGTGCCAGCAGCTTTGGGGCTAGCGGGCAAGAGACCCAGTACTTC
v_gene: TRBV19; d_gene: NA; j_gene: TRBJ2-7; abundance: NA; CDR3aa: CASSIDGEQYF; CDR3nt: TGTGCCAGTAGTATAGACGGAGAGCAGTACTTC
v_gene: TRBV25-1; d_gene: NA; j_gene: TRBJ1-2; abundance: NA; CDR3aa: CASTGSGANYGYTF; CDR3nt: TGTGCCAGCACTGGTTCAGGGGCAAACTATGGCTACACCTTC
v_gene: TRBV28; d_gene: TRBD2; j_gene: TRBJ2-5; abundance: NA; CDR3aa: CASRGIAGGSQGTQYF; CDR3nt: TGTGCCAGCAGGGGAATAGCGGGAGGATCACAAGGGACCCAGTACTTC
v_gene: TRBV18; d_gene: NA; j_gene: TRBJ2-5; abundance: NA; CDR3aa: CASSQNGQETQYF; CDR3nt: TGTGCCAGCTCACAGAACGGCCAAGAGACCCAGTACTTC
v_gene: TRBV5-1; d_gene: NA; j_gene: TRBJ1-6; abundance: NA; CDR3aa: CASSREGGDNSPLHF; CDR3nt: TGCGCCAGCAGCCGGGAAGGGGGGGACAATTCACCCCTCCACTTT
v_gene: TRBV18; d_gene: NA; j_gene: TRBJ2-3; abundance: NA; CDR3aa: CASSLRGRDTQYF; CDR3nt: TGTGCCAGCTCGCTCCGAGGCCGGGATACGCAGTATTTT
v_gene: TRBV18; d_gene: NA; j_gene: TRBJ2-5; abundance: NA; CDR3aa: CASSPKETQYF; CDR3nt: TGTGCCAGCTCACCTAAAGAGACCCAGTACTTC
v_gene: TRBV5-4; d_gene: NA; j_gene: TRBJ1-2; abundance: NA; CDR3aa: CASSLGGQGINGYTF; CDR3nt: TGTGCCAGCAGCTTGGGGGGGCAGGGAATTAACGGCTACACCTTC
v_gene: TRBV6-6; d_gene: NA; j_gene: TRBJ1-1; abundance: NA; CDR3aa: CASSYGTTNTEAFF; CDR3nt: TGTGCCAGCAGTTATGGGACAACGAACACTGAAGCTTTCTTT
v_gene: TRBV11-2; d_gene: NA; j_gene: TRBJ1-1; abundance: NA; CDR3aa: CASSLGRANTEAFF; CDR3nt: TGTGCCAGCAGCTTGGGTAGAGCAAACACTGAAGCTTTCTTT